Described below is a single TCR beta chain sequence and its context. What it binds is not known. This entry comes from a study of vaccination and CD4 T cells after COVID-19. Treatment noted: roughly ten-day PBMC culture with coronavirus spike peptide pools or control peptides (ViraFEST assay). Positive tests by PCR, dated March to December 2020, predated US Alpha, Beta and Delta variants. A few million PBMCs per well were cultured with roughly 9.6 IU/ml IL-2 and about 10 ug/ml peptide pools. The Oncomine TCR Beta short-read assay sequenced DNA from cultured CD4+ T cells. The genomic DNA was obtained from cultured CD4+ T cells by extraction with the QIAamp micro DNA kit. TCRdb reprocessed the PCR reads with MiXCR, giving one entry per CDR3 protein. The profile shows approximately 11,000 distinct CDR3 sequences, around 40% of them singletons. The sequence was obtained from a human donor who had recovered from COVID-19. Sequenced sample: CD4+ T cells from blood, cultured in vitro.

CDR3 sequence (DNA): TGTGCCAGCAGCTTAGCGTTCGGAGTTGGAGCCTACGAGCAGTACTTC. Protein: CASSLAFGVGAYEQYF. The genes are TRBV7-8 and TRBJ2-7; D gene uncertain. The CDR3 runs 16 residues. With 0 bases removed from V and 2 bases from J, the gap between germline ends came to 14 bases. Germline CDR1 and CDR2: SGHVS and FQNEAQ.